These T cell receptor beta chains were read from a single sample in a study of shared clonotypes between healthy human individuals. Only in-frame clones appear in the TCRdb table, and some are missing; sequencing was by immunoSEQ multiplex PCR. This table holds about 1.1 million clones, approximately 80% found once. The material sequenced was memory CD4+ T cells from PBMCs. All receptors come from a man aged 18 to 30 in good health. Some clones in this sample may be carry-over from other donors' samples. The CDR3 runs from the conserved cysteine through the conserved F or W. D genes are given only for firm matches. Rows may omit the clone size; those that give it use once, few, many or a size class.

>TRBJ1-6|TRBV6-1|NA|few
CASSLGGGQGSPLHF
TGTGCCAGCAGCCTAGGCGGGGGCCAGGGGTCACCCCTCCACTTT
>TRBJ1-5|TRBV21-1|NA|NA
CASSPQDSYQPQHF
TGTGCCAGCAGCCCGCAGGACAGTTATCAGCCCCAGCATTTT
>TRBJ2-3|TRBV2|NA|once
CASRVSAGPDTQYF
TGTGCCAGCAGGGTTAGCGCGGGGCCAGATACGCAGTATTTT
>TRBJ1-1|TRBV6-6|NA|NA
CASRMGGSTEAFF
TGTGCCAGCAGGATGGGGGGAAGCACTGAAGCTTTCTTT
>TRBJ2-1|TRBV11-2|TRBD2|few
CASSYTSGTYNEQFF
TGTGCCAGCAGCTACACTAGCGGAACCTACAATGAGCAGTTCTTC
>TRBJ1-5|TRBV6-1|NA|NA
CASSTPGYSNQPQHF
TGTGCCAGCAGTACCCCAGGGTATAGCAATCAGCCCCAGCATTTT
>TRBJ2-1|TRBV5-4|NA|NA
CASSLGVGSYNEQFF
TGTGCCAGCAGCTTGGGCGTTGGCTCCTACAATGAGCAGTTCTTC
>TRBJ1-1|TRBV6-5|TRBD1|few
CASRYRDRFNTEAFF
TGTGCCAGCAGGTACCGGGACAGGTTCAACACTGAAGCTTTCTTT
>TRBJ2-3|TRBV11-3|TRBD1|NA
CASSLAGTGGSDTQYF
TGTGCCAGCAGCTTAGCCGGGACAGGGGGTTCAGATACGCAGTATTTT
>TRBJ2-3|TRBV9|NA|NA
CASSVVQGYTDTQYF
TGTGCCAGCAGCGTAGTACAAGGTTACACAGATACGCAGTATTTT